The T cell receptor (beta chain) described here comes from a study of patients and donors after allogeneic stem cell transplantation. A single record per CDR3 protein comes from TCRdb applying MiXCR to the RT-PCR reads. The sample carries 410,000 or so distinct CDR3 sequences, 15% to 20% recorded once. The sequence derives from a human donor who was either an allogeneic HSCT recipient or a stem cell or donor lymphocyte infusion donor (not recorded which). It is not recorded whose cells these are; they may come from a transplant donor. Sequenced sample: blood, either unsorted or a sorted T cell fraction (not recorded which).

This CDR3 is CASGFGGGQETQYF. The CDR3 DNA follows: TGTGCTAGTGGTTTTGGCGGGGGGCAAGAGACCCAGTACTTC. The chain uses TRBV12-5 and TRBJ2-5, with TRBD2 matching over 8 bases. The CDR3 consists of 14 residues. J gave up 2 bases and V 3 bases, and 2 bases lay outside the gene matches. Germline CDR1 LGHNT, CDR2 FRNRAP.